Listed here are 10 T cell receptor beta chains from one sample, sequenced in a study of cytomegalovirus exposure and HLA in healthy donors. Primers for the PCR totalled 60 Vbeta and 13 Jbeta. Assay: immunoSEQ multiplex PCR; the TCRdb copy retains only in-frame clones and omits some. The sample has 150,000 to 200,000 clones, about four fifths seen once. Material: PBMCs. The receptors originated from a man younger than 35 in good health and CMV-seronegative.

The chain couples TRBV18 to TRBJ1-2; 10 bases fit TRBD1. CDR3 length: 16 amino acids. J was trimmed by 1 base and V by 0 bases; bases with no gene match: 2. Per germline, CDR1 KGHSH and CDR2 LQKENI. The CDR3 nucleotides read TGTGCCAGCTCACCACCGACAGGGGGCTATAACTATGGCTACACCTTC. Protein: CASSPPTGGYNYGYTF.

The chain has TRBV6-1 and TRBJ1-2; 8 nucleotides line up with TRBD1. V was clipped by 2 bases and J by 5 bases; unmatched bases: 19. Germline CDR1 is MNHNS and CDR2 is SASEGT. The length of the CDR3 is 19 residues. CDR3 DNA sequence: TGTGCCAGCAGTGAATTAGCCGGTGGGGTCAGGGGGCTTGGGTATGGCTACACCTTC. This encodes CASSELAGGVRGLGYGYTF.

The chain combines TRBV15 with TRBJ2-3; TRBD1 agrees at 7 bases. The CDR3 loop spans 15 amino acids. J was trimmed by 5 bases and V by 5 bases; bases with no gene match: 10. Looked up from germline, CDR1 is LNHNV and CDR2 is YYDKDF (reference sequence). The chain's CDR3 is CATSATTGLGDTQYF. As DNA, the CDR3 is TGTGCCACCAGCGCCACGACAGGGTTGGGAGATACGCAGTATTTT.

This chain links TRBV10-3 with TRBJ2-7; possible D gene TRBD1, 6 bases. Trimming took 1 base from V and 0 from J, leaving 10 bases between them. From germline, CDR1 is ENHRY and CDR2 SYGVKD. This CDR3 is 15 amino acids long. CDR3: CAISELGQSSYEQYF. CDR3 coding DNA: TGTGCCATCAGTGAGTTAGGACAGAGCTCCTACGAGCAGTACTTC.

The chain combines TRBV30 with TRBJ2-1; 11 nucleotides line up with TRBD2. With V trimmed by 2 bases and J by 7 bases, 4 bases remained unmatched. The CDR3 has 14 amino acids. Germline-derived CDR1 and CDR2 are GTSNPN and SVGIG (reference sequence). In nucleotides, the CDR3 is TGTGCCTGGAGTTGGAGGACTAGCGGGAATGAGCAGTTCTTC. This sequence encodes CAWSWRTSGNEQFF.

The chain links TRBV4-3 to TRBJ2-7; 7 bases map to TRBD2. CDR1 and CDR2 from the germline V gene are LGHNA and YSLEER. The CDR3 runs to 15 residues. The J segment lost 5 bases and the V segment lost 0 bases, leaving 7 bases of the junction unmatched. In DNA, the CDR3 is TGCGCCAGCAGCCAAGATGAAGCGGGGCTGAACGAGCAGTACTTC. It codes for CASSQDEAGLNEQYF.

V is TRBV6-5 and J is TRBJ1-1, with D hard to call. This CDR3 has 12 amino acids. Between the trimmed V and J ends, which lost 7 bases and 2 bases, there was a span of 8 bases. Germline V gives CDR1 MNHEY, CDR2 SVGAGI. The CDR3 protein is CASMGSNTEAFF. CDR3 nucleotides: TGTGCCAGCATGGGGAGTAACACTGAAGCTTTCTTT.

The chain joins TRBV4-3 to TRBJ1-2; 8 bases align to TRBD1. This CDR3 is 18 amino acids long. With V trimmed by 3 bases and J by 8 bases, 20 bases remained unmatched. Germline V gives CDR1 LGHNA, CDR2 YSLEER. CDR3 loop: CASSQARTGKFAVGGYTF. CDR3 DNA: TGCGCCAGCAGCCAGGCGAGGACAGGGAAGTTTGCAGTCGGGGGCTACACCTTC.

V and J are TRBV2 and TRBJ1-5, with D possibly matching TRBD1 (5 bases). The germline V gene encodes CDR1 SNHLY and CDR2 FYNNEI. The length of the CDR3 is 14 residues. The V gene lost 8 bases and the J gene lost 7 bases, with 18 bases spanning the gap. The CDR3 DNA reads as TGTGCCAGCGGTGCAGGCTCTCGGGGGCAGCCCCAGCATTTT. Its protein is CASGAGSRGQPQHF.

The chain employs TRBV7-2 and TRBJ2-3, with 7 nucleotides matching TRBD2. V was pared by 8 bases and J by 1 base, with 3 bases of the junction left unmatched. The CDR3 consists of 13 residues. Germline V gives CDR1 SGHTA, CDR2 FQGNSA. This chain's CDR3 is CASRGRGTDTQYF. CDR3 bases: TGTGCCAGCCGAGGGAGGGGCACAGATACGCAGTATTTT.